This record looks at one TCR beta chain sequence and its context. This sample is part of a study of blood T cell repertoires in COVID-19. Study details: Both acute and convalescent COVID-19 samples were obtained from the United States, Italy and Spain. PBMCs, B-cell-depleted T cells, or T cells provided the cDNA or gDNA that made up the material.

The table came from immunoSEQ multiplex PCR; TCRdb's copy has only in-frame clones and leaves some out. The table includes 100,000 to 150,000 clones, about four fifths detected once. V was cut by 8 bases and J by 5 bases, with 15 bases left in between. Germline lookup yields CDR1 SEHNR and CDR2 FQNEAQ (reference sequence). The CDR3 has 13 amino acids. The origin of this receptor is an older woman with acute or convalescent COVID-19. Source material: peripheral blood. The chain combines TRBV7-9 with TRBJ1-1; D call uncertain. CDR3 coding DNA: TGTGCCAGCCTTGAGACGCCACTAACTGAAGCTTTCTTT. Protein sequence: CASLETPLTEAFF. Complete variable domain (other parts from reference TRBV7-9 and TRBJ1-1): DTGVSQNPRHKITKRGQNVTFRCDPISEHNRLYWYRQTLGQGPEFLTYFQNEAQLEKSRLLSDRFSAERPKGSFSTLEIQRTEQGDSAMYLCASLETPLTEAFFGQGTRLTVV.